Listed below are T cell receptor beta chains from one sample, sequenced in a study of cytomegalovirus exposure and HLA in healthy donors. Repertoires were generated with immunoSEQ multiplex PCR, while TCRdb's copy carries only in-frame clones and drops some. This table holds some 130,000 clones, about 66% found once. Sequenced: PBMCs. The receptors derive from a human donor in good health. Both conserved end residues are part of each CDR3. D genes are given only for firm matches. Clone size is not always given. Where it is, it says once, few, many or a class for expanded clones.

d_call clone_size v_call cdr3_aa
NA NA TRBV5-6 CASSFSEYGYTF
TRBD2 few TRBV5-6 CASSPRRTSGSYEQYF
NA NA TRBV6-1 CATVYSLVGNEQFF
TRBD2 NA TRBV27 CASWSREGSYEQYF
TRBD2 NA TRBV9 CASSHVGLAGEANTGELFF
TRBD1 NA TRBV28 CASSGQGSFQPQHF
NA NA TRBV9 CASSVGTANTGELFF
TRBD1 NA TRBV2 CASSKDRQYQPQHF
NA NA TRBV10-1 CASSDPGMYEQYF
NA NA TRBV11-2 CASSLGRAQRNYEQYF
NA NA TRBV27 CASSSTYEQYF
TRBD2 NA TRBV27 CASSFLGGSLHEQYF
NA NA TRBV4-1 CASSQNTGSSGNTIYF
TRBD2 NA TRBV7-3 CASSALAGTTDTQYF
TRBD1 NA TRBV15 CATSRAGTGTVETQYF
NA NA TRBV7-2 CASSFYRQNFTDTQYF
NA NA TRBV29-1 CSAAPQETQYF
TRBD1 NA TRBV7-9 CASSPRGAGGKETQYF
TRBD1 NA TRBV5-1 CASSLGQGAYNEQFF
TRBD2 NA TRBV18 CASSEGTTTPGEQFF
TRBD2 NA TRBV10-2 CASSESPSGRTDTQYF
NA NA TRBV5-1 CASSLIANTGELFF
NA few TRBV10-2 CASTGGRKTEAFF
NA few TRBV7-8 CASSLAILRTPQEGKSSYEQYF
NA NA TRBV5-1 CASSLGQNYGYTF
TRBD2 NA TRBV28 CASSLGLAGTYEQYF
NA few TRBV9 CASSEGDRRHTGELFF
TRBD2 NA TRBV28 CASSGRGVAGVEQFF
NA NA TRBV11-2 CASSRGSEQFF
TRBD2 NA TRBV25-1 CASSERSGRYTGELFF
NA few TRBV2 CASSESGVGTEAFF
NA few TRBV10-3 CAIRGSSSYEQYF
TRBD1 few TRBV11-2 CASSLGQGNSEAFF
TRBD1 NA TRBV2 CASSMGQGSQPQHF
NA NA TRBV4-1 CASSQDRYGGLVEQYF
NA NA TRBV15 CATSRELVGRGPYEQYF
NA NA TRBV11-3 CASSLPGTATDTQYF
NA few TRBV28 CASSSHGGPREQYF
NA NA TRBV19 CASSSSGNTDTQYF
NA few TRBV11-3 CASSLAGLSSYEQYF
NA NA TRBV19 CASSRLPGLYGYTF
NA NA TRBV18 CASSAAQGAGGGNQPQHF
NA NA TRBV7-2 CASSLRGQQGNTIYF
NA NA TRBV5-1 CASSLEEGGDYGYTF
TRBD2 NA TRBV7-2 CASSLEAGVTGELFF
TRBD2 NA TRBV9 CASSAALAGGYNEQFF
TRBD2 NA TRBV18 CASSPIAGVNTDTQYF
NA NA TRBV27 CASSLSGGRFETQYF